What follows describes a single TCR beta chain. Assay: immunoSEQ multiplex PCR; the TCRdb copy retains only in-frame clones and omits some. The table includes some 96,000 clones, about 86% detected once. This entry is derived from a study of blood T cell repertoires in COVID-19. Trimming shortened V by 7 bases and J by 5 bases, and 11 bases separated the two germline ends. This CDR3 comprises 12 residues. This clonotype was obtained from a human donor in a cohort sampled during active COVID-19. The sequencing sample was made of peripheral blood. This chain connects TRBV12-3 or TRBV12-4 to TRBJ1-1, with D perhaps TRBD1 (5 bases). Here the CDR3 DNA reads TGTGCCAGCACTAGGGGATTGACTGAAGCTTTCTTT. Translated, it gives CASTRGLTEAFF.